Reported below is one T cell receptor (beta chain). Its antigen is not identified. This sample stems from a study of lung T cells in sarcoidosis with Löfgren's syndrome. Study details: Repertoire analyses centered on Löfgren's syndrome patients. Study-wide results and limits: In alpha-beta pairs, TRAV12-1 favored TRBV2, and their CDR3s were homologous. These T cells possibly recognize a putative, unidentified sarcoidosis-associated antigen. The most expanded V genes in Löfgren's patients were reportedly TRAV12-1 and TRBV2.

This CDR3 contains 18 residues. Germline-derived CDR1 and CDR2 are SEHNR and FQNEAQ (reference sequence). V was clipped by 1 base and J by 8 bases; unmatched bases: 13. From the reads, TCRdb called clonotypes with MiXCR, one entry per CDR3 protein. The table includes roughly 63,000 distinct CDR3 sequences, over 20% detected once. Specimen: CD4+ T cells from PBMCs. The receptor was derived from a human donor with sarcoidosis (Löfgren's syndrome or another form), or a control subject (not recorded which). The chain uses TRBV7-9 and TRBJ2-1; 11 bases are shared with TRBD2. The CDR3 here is CASSLVGGSGGAAYEQFF. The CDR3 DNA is TGTGCCAGCAGCTTAGTCGGTGGTAGCGGGGGGGCCGCTTATGAGCAGTTCTTC.